This is a list of T cell receptor beta chains from one sample in a study of regulatory T cells in long-lasting Graves disease. TCRdb fed the multiplex PCR reads into MiXCR, producing one record per CDR3 protein. This table has roughly 260,000 distinct CDR3 sequences, 15% to 20% appearing once. A further study also used this sample, focusing on T cells in Graves' hyperthyroidism and ophthalmopathy.

Sequencing was performed on peripheral blood mononuclear cells (PBMCs), taken at new diagnosis, from a patient treated with antithyroid drugs. The origin of the receptors is a woman in her 30s with Graves disease. The CDR3 runs from the conserved cysteine through the conserved F or W. D genes are given only for firm matches. Clone sizes are given selectively: once, few, many, or a class where the clone is expanded.

v_call: TRBV5-4; d_call: TRBD1; j_call: TRBJ1-1; clone_size: many; cdr3_nt: TGTGCCAGCAGCACAGGGGGCTGGGGTATGAACACTGAAGCTTTCTTT; cdr3_aa: CASSTGGWGMNTEAFF
v_call: TRBV5-6; d_call: TRBD1; j_call: TRBJ1-2; clone_size: few; cdr3_nt: TGTGCCAGCAGCTTGGGGGACAGGGCCTTCTATGGCTACACCTTC; cdr3_aa: CASSLGDRAFYGYTF
v_call: TRBV6-5; d_call: -; j_call: TRBJ1-1; clone_size: many; cdr3_nt: TGTGCCAGCAGTTACTCACACGGATGGAACACTGAAGCTTTCTTT; cdr3_aa: CASSYSHGWNTEAFF
v_call: TRBV27; d_call: TRBD1; j_call: TRBJ1-1; clone_size: once; cdr3_nt: TGTGCCAGCAGTGGACAGGGACGCACTGAAGCTTTCTTT; cdr3_aa: CASSGQGRTEAFF
v_call: TRBV20-1; d_call: TRBD2; j_call: TRBJ2-5; clone_size: many; cdr3_nt: TGCAGTCTAGATAGCGGGGGGCGAGAGACCCAGTACTTC; cdr3_aa: CSLDSGGRETQYF
v_call: TRBV2; d_call: TRBD2; j_call: TRBJ2-4; clone_size: many; cdr3_nt: TGTGCCAGCAGTCCTATGGGGGTGATGGGGGGGGTAGCCAAAAACATTCAGTACTTC; cdr3_aa: CASSPMGVMGGVAKNIQYF
v_call: TRBV11-1; d_call: -; j_call: TRBJ1-5; clone_size: many; cdr3_nt: TGTGCCAGCAGCTTAGGGGCGGGACAGCCCCAGCATTTT; cdr3_aa: CASSLGAGQPQHF
v_call: TRBV20-1; d_call: -; j_call: TRBJ1-5; clone_size: many; cdr3_nt: TGCAGTGCTAGTGAGACTGGCAATCAGCCCCAGCATTTT; cdr3_aa: CSASETGNQPQHF
v_call: TRBV4-1; d_call: -; j_call: TRBJ1-1; clone_size: many; cdr3_nt: TGCGCCAGCAGCCAAGTTGGAGTGACCGTCACTGAAGCTTTCTTT; cdr3_aa: CASSQVGVTVTEAFF
v_call: TRBV5-1; d_call: TRBD1; j_call: TRBJ1-2; clone_size: -; cdr3_nt: TGCGCCAGCAGCTTGGAGGCCGGGACAGGGGGATACACCTTC; cdr3_aa: CASSLEAGTGGYTF
v_call: TRBV2; d_call: TRBD1; j_call: TRBJ1-5; clone_size: many; cdr3_nt: TGTGCCAGCGCTCCGGGACAGGGGGGTCAGCCCCAGCATTTT; cdr3_aa: CASAPGQGGQPQHF
v_call: TRBV20-1; d_call: -; j_call: TRBJ2-7; clone_size: few; cdr3_nt: TGCAGTGCTGCCCGGGACGATCCCTACGAGCAGTACTTC; cdr3_aa: CSAARDDPYEQYF
v_call: TRBV3-1; d_call: -; j_call: TRBJ1-1; clone_size: many; cdr3_nt: TGTGCCAGCAGCCGGGGGATGAACACTGAAGCTTTCTTT; cdr3_aa: CASSRGMNTEAFF
v_call: TRBV18; d_call: -; j_call: TRBJ1-1; clone_size: many; cdr3_nt: TGTGCCAGCTCACCACAACGGGGGAACACTGAAGCTTTCTTT; cdr3_aa: CASSPQRGNTEAFF
v_call: TRBV6-5; d_call: -; j_call: TRBJ1-2; clone_size: many; cdr3_nt: TGTGCCAGCAGTTACTCGATGGGGCGGTACTATGGCTACACCTTC; cdr3_aa: CASSYSMGRYYGYTF
v_call: TRBV7-8; d_call: TRBD2; j_call: TRBJ2-1; clone_size: many; cdr3_nt: TGTGCCAGCAGCTTAGTAGGTGGGACTAACCACAATGAGCAGTTCTTC; cdr3_aa: CASSLVGGTNHNEQFF
v_call: TRBV11-2; d_call: -; j_call: TRBJ1-2; clone_size: many; cdr3_nt: TGTGCCAGCAGCGCCCAGGGTTTTGGCTACACCTTC; cdr3_aa: CASSAQGFGYTF
v_call: TRBV10-3; d_call: -; j_call: TRBJ2-7; clone_size: many; cdr3_nt: TGTGCCATCAGTGAGGGCGGTTCCTACGAGCAGTACTTC; cdr3_aa: CAISEGGSYEQYF
v_call: TRBV19; d_call: -; j_call: TRBJ2-1; clone_size: many; cdr3_nt: TGTGCCAGTAGTATACGGGACCTCCCGGGCAATGAGCAGTTCTTC; cdr3_aa: CASSIRDLPGNEQFF
v_call: TRBV19; d_call: -; j_call: TRBJ1-2; clone_size: -; cdr3_nt: TGTGCCAGTAGTATACGTGACCCCGGGATCTATGGCTACACCTTC; cdr3_aa: CASSIRDPGIYGYTF
v_call: TRBV9; d_call: -; j_call: TRBJ1-2; clone_size: -; cdr3_nt: TGTGCCAGCAGCGCCGGTGGAGGGGAGAGGAATGGCTACACCTTC; cdr3_aa: CASSAGGGERNGYTF
v_call: TRBV6-2/TRBV6-3; d_call: -; j_call: TRBJ1-4; clone_size: -; cdr3_nt: TGTGCCAGCACAGCGGTGGGTGAAAAACTGTTTTTT; cdr3_aa: CASTAVGEKLFF
v_call: TRBV7-9; d_call: -; j_call: TRBJ2-7; clone_size: many; cdr3_nt: TGTGCCAGCAGCTTAGTAGGTGTCATGAGGTCCTACGAGCAGTACTTC; cdr3_aa: CASSLVGVMRSYEQYF
v_call: TRBV2; d_call: TRBD1; j_call: TRBJ2-1; clone_size: many; cdr3_nt: TGTGCCAGCAGTGTCAGGGGGAATGAGCAGTTCTTC; cdr3_aa: CASSVRGNEQFF
v_call: TRBV11-2; d_call: -; j_call: TRBJ2-4; clone_size: -; cdr3_nt: TGTGCCAGCAGCTTAGTGGGAGACGGGTATAGCATTCAGTACTTC; cdr3_aa: CASSLVGDGYSIQYF
v_call: TRBV20-1; d_call: -; j_call: TRBJ1-1; clone_size: many; cdr3_nt: TGCAGTGTGGCCGTGTTTTCGCGGGGGAGGACTGAAGCTTTCTTT; cdr3_aa: CSVAVFSRGRTEAFF
v_call: TRBV18; d_call: TRBD1; j_call: TRBJ1-1; clone_size: many; cdr3_nt: TGTGCCAGCTCACCCCAGACAGGGTCTGAAGCTTTCTTT; cdr3_aa: CASSPQTGSEAFF
v_call: TRBV14; d_call: -; j_call: TRBJ1-4; clone_size: many; cdr3_nt: TGTGCCAGCAGCCTTAATGCCGGGACGGGTAATGAAAAACTGTTTTTT; cdr3_aa: CASSLNAGTGNEKLFF
v_call: TRBV9; d_call: -; j_call: TRBJ1-1; clone_size: many; cdr3_nt: TGTGCCAGCAGACGGACACCGAACACTGAAGCTTTCTTT; cdr3_aa: CASRRTPNTEAFF
v_call: TRBV20-1; d_call: -; j_call: TRBJ2-1; clone_size: few; cdr3_nt: TGCAGTGCTAGAGATGTGGGCGGGGCGGATGAGCAGTTCTTC; cdr3_aa: CSARDVGGADEQFF
v_call: TRBV11-2; d_call: -; j_call: TRBJ2-7; clone_size: many; cdr3_nt: TGTGCCAGCAGCCCAGGGGGGATTTCCTACGAGCAGTACTTC; cdr3_aa: CASSPGGISYEQYF
v_call: TRBV2; d_call: TRBD1; j_call: TRBJ1-5; clone_size: many; cdr3_nt: TGTGCCAGCATGGGGACAGGGGGTTCTCAGCCCCAGCATTTT; cdr3_aa: CASMGTGGSQPQHF
v_call: TRBV18; d_call: -; j_call: TRBJ2-1; clone_size: many; cdr3_nt: TGTGCCAGCTCACCCCAAGTAAATGAGCAGTTCTTC; cdr3_aa: CASSPQVNEQFF
v_call: TRBV4-1; d_call: TRBD1; j_call: TRBJ1-1; clone_size: -; cdr3_nt: TGCGCCAGCAGCCCGCGACAGGGGGCTGAAGCTTTCTTT; cdr3_aa: CASSPRQGAEAFF
v_call: TRBV2; d_call: TRBD2; j_call: TRBJ2-5; clone_size: many; cdr3_nt: TGTGCCAGCAGCCGCACTAGCGGGGGGGCTGTGCGCCAAGAGACCCAGTACTTC; cdr3_aa: CASSRTSGGAVRQETQYF
v_call: TRBV20-1; d_call: TRBD2; j_call: TRBJ2-5; clone_size: -; cdr3_nt: TGCAGTGCTAGGCCGACTAGCGGGGGAGAAGCCCAAGAGACCCAGTACTTC; cdr3_aa: CSARPTSGGEAQETQYF
v_call: TRBV12-3/TRBV12-4; d_call: TRBD2; j_call: TRBJ2-1; clone_size: many; cdr3_nt: TGTGCCAGCAGTTCTAAAGAGCGGGGCGGCGGGAATGAGCAGTTCTTC; cdr3_aa: CASSSKERGGGNEQFF
v_call: TRBV19; d_call: -; j_call: TRBJ2-2; clone_size: few; cdr3_nt: TGTGCCAGTACGGGGGAAACGAACACCGGGGAGCTGTTTTTT; cdr3_aa: CASTGETNTGELFF
v_call: TRBV12-3/TRBV12-4; d_call: -; j_call: TRBJ1-1; clone_size: -; cdr3_nt: TGTGCCAGCAGTTTGGGGCTAGGGGGGGCCGGTATCACTGAAGCTTTCTTT; cdr3_aa: CASSLGLGGAGITEAFF
v_call: TRBV7-2; d_call: TRBD1; j_call: TRBJ1-2; clone_size: -; cdr3_nt: TGTGCCAGCAGCCTTTTGGACGGGACAGGGGGCCGCTACACCTTC; cdr3_aa: CASSLLDGTGGRYTF
v_call: TRBV15; d_call: -; j_call: TRBJ2-1; clone_size: few; cdr3_nt: TGTGCCACCAGCAACCGCTTCAGGGGAGGCGAGTTCTTC; cdr3_aa: CATSNRFRGGEFF
v_call: TRBV18; d_call: -; j_call: TRBJ2-7; clone_size: many; cdr3_nt: TGTGCCAGCTCACCACCAGTGGTTGGCGAGCAGTACTTC; cdr3_aa: CASSPPVVGEQYF
v_call: TRBV2; d_call: TRBD2; j_call: TRBJ2-7; clone_size: many; cdr3_nt: TGTGCCAGCAGCGGACTAGCGCCGCCCTACGAGCAGTACTTC; cdr3_aa: CASSGLAPPYEQYF
v_call: TRBV19; d_call: -; j_call: TRBJ2-6; clone_size: few; cdr3_nt: TGTGCCAGTAGTAGGCGATCTCAGGGGGCCAACGTCCTGACTTTC; cdr3_aa: CASSRRSQGANVLTF
v_call: TRBV11-2; d_call: TRBD2; j_call: TRBJ2-7; clone_size: many; cdr3_nt: TGTGCCAGCAGCCCCGACGGACTAGCGGGTCCCCTTCTCGAGCAGTACTTC; cdr3_aa: CASSPDGLAGPLLEQYF
v_call: TRBV3-1; d_call: -; j_call: TRBJ2-7; clone_size: many; cdr3_nt: TGTGCCAGCAGCCAAGCATCCGGGCTCTACGAGCAGTACTTC; cdr3_aa: CASSQASGLYEQYF
v_call: TRBV7-9; d_call: -; j_call: TRBJ1-1; clone_size: many; cdr3_nt: TGTGCCAGCAGCCTACAGGGAAGTACTGAAGCTTTCTTT; cdr3_aa: CASSLQGSTEAFF
v_call: TRBV29-1; d_call: TRBD1; j_call: TRBJ1-2; clone_size: many; cdr3_nt: TGCAGCGTTGAGGGGGACAGGGAGGGATACGGCTACACCTTC; cdr3_aa: CSVEGDREGYGYTF
v_call: TRBV6-2/TRBV6-3; d_call: TRBD2; j_call: TRBJ2-5; clone_size: few; cdr3_nt: TGTGCCAGCACGGCAGCGGGGACCCAAGAGACCCAGTACTTC; cdr3_aa: CASTAAGTQETQYF
v_call: TRBV5-1; d_call: -; j_call: TRBJ2-1; clone_size: few; cdr3_nt: TGCGCCAGCAGGTCTCAAACTGGAGCTCATGAGCAGTTCTTC; cdr3_aa: CASRSQTGAHEQFF
v_call: TRBV5-1; d_call: -; j_call: TRBJ1-2; clone_size: many; cdr3_nt: TGCGCCAGCAGCCCTAACCCCGGGGGCAATGGCTACACCTTC; cdr3_aa: CASSPNPGGNGYTF
v_call: TRBV27; d_call: -; j_call: TRBJ2-1; clone_size: -; cdr3_nt: TGTGCCAGCAGTGGGGGCGGGAGTGGGTATGAGCAGTTCTTC; cdr3_aa: CASSGGGSGYEQFF
v_call: TRBV29-1; d_call: -; j_call: TRBJ2-1; clone_size: many; cdr3_nt: TGCAGCCAAGGGAGGTCGGCAGGGGGTTCCTACAATGAGCAGTTCTTC; cdr3_aa: CSQGRSAGGSYNEQFF